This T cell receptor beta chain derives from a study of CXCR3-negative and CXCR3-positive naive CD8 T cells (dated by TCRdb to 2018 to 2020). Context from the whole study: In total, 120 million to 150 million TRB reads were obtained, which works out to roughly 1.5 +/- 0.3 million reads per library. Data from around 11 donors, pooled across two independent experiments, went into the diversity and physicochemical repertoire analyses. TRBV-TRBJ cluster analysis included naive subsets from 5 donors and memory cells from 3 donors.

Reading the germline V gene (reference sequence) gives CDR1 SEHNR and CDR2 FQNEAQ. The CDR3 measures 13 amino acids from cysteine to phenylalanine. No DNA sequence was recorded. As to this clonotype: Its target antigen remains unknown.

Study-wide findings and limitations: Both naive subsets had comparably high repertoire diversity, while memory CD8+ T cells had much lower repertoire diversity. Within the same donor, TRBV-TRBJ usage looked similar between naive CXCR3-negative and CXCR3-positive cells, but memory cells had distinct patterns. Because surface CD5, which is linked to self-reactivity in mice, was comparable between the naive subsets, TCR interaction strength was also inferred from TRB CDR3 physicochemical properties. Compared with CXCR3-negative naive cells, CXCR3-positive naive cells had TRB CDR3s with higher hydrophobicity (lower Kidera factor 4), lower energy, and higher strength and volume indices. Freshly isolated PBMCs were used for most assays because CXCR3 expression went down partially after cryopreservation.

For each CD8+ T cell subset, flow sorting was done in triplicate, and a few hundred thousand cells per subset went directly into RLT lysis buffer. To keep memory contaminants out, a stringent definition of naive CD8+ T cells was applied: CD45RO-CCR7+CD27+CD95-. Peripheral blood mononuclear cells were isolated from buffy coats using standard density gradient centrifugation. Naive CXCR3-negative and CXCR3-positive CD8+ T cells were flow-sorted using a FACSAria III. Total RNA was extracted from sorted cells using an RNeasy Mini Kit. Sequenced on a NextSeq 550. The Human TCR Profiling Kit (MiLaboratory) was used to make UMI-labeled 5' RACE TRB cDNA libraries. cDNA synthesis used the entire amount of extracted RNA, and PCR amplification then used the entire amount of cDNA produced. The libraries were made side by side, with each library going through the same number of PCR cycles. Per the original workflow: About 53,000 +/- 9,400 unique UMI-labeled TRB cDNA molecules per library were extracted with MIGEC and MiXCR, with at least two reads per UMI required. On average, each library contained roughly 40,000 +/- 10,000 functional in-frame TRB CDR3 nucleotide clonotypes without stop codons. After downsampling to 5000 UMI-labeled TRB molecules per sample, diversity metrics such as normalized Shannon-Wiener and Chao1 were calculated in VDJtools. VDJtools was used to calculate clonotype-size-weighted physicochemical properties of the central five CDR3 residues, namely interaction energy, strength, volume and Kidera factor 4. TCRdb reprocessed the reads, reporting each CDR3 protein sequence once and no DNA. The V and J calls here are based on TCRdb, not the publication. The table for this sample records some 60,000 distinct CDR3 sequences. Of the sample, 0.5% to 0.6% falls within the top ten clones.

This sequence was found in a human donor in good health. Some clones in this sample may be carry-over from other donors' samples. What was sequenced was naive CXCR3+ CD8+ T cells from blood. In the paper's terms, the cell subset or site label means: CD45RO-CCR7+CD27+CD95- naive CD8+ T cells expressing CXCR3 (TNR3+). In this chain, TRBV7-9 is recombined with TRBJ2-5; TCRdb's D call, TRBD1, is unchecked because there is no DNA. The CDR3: CASSFPGGETQYF.